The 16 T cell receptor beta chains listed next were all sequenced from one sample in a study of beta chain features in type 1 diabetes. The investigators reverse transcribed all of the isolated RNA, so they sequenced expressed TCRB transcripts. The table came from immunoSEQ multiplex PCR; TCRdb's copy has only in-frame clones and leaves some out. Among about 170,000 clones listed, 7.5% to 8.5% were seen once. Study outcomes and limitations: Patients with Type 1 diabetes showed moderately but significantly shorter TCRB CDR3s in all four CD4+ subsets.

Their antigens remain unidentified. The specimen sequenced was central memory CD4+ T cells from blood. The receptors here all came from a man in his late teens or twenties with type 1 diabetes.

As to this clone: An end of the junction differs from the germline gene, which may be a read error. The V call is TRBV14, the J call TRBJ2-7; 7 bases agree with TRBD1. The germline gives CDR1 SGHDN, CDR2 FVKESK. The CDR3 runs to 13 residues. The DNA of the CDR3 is TGTGCCAGCAGCCAAACGCTGTACAGGGGAGAGACCTTC. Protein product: CASSQTLYRGETF. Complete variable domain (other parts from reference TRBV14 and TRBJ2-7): EAGVTQFPSHSVIEKGQTVTLRCDPISGHDNLYWYRRVMGKEIKFLLHFVKESKQDESGMPNNRFLAERTGGTYSTLKVQPAELEDSGVYFCASSQTLYRGETFGPGTRLTVT.

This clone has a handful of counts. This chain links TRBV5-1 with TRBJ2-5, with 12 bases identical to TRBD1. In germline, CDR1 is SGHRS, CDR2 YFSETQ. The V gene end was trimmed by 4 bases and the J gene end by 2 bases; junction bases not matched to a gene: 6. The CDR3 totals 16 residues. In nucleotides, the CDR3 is TGCGCCAGCAGCAGGGGGACAGGGGGCCCACAAGAGACCCAGTACTTC. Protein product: CASSRGTGGPQETQYF.

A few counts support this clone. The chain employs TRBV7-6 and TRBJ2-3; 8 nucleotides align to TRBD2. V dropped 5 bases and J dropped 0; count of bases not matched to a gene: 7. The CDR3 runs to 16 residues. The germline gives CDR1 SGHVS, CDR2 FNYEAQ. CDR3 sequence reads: CASSPAAGASTDTQYF. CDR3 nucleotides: TGTGCCAGCAGCCCTGCAGCGGGGGCCAGCACAGATACGCAGTATTTT.

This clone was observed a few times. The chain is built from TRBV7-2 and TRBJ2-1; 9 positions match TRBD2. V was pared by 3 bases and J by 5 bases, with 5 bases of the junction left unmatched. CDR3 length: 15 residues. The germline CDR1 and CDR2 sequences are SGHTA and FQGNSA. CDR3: CASSFSGGQDNEQFF. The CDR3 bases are TGTGCCAGCAGCTTTAGCGGGGGCCAAGACAATGAGCAGTTCTTC.

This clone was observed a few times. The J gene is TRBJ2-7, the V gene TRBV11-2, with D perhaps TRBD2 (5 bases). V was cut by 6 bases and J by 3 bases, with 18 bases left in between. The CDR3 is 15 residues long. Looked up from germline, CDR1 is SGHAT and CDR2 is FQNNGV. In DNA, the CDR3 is TGTGCCAGCAGTCTAGCCCTCCGGACCAGCTACGAGCAGTACTTC. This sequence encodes CASSLALRTSYEQYF. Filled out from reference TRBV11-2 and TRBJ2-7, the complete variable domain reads EAGVAQSPRYKIIEKRQSVAFWCNPISGHATLYWYQQILGQGPKLLIQFQNNGVVDDSQLPKDRFSAERLKGVDSTLKIQPAKLEDSAVYLCASSLALRTSYEQYFGPGTRLTVT.

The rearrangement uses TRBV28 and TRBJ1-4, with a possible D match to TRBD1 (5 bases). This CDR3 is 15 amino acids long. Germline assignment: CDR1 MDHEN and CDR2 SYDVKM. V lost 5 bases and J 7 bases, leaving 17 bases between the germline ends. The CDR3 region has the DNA TGTGCCAGCAGTCCCCAGGGTGAGGAAAGTGAAAAACTGTTTTTT. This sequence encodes CASSPQGEESEKLFF.

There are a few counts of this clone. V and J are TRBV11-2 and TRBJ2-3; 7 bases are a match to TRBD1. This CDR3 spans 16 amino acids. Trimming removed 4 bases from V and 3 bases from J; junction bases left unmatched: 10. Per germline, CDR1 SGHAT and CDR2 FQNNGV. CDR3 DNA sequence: TGTGCCAGCAGCTCTCACAGGGGCCGGAGGACAGATACGCAGTATTTT. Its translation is CASSSHRGRRTDTQYF. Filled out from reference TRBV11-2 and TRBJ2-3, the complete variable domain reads EAGVAQSPRYKIIEKRQSVAFWCNPISGHATLYWYQQILGQGPKLLIQFQNNGVVDDSQLPKDRFSAERLKGVDSTLKIQPAKLEDSAVYLCASSSHRGRRTDTQYFGPGTRLTVL.

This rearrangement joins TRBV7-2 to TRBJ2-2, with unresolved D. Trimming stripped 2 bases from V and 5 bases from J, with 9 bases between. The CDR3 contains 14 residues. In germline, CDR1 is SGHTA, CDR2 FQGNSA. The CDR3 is CASSLNSRTGELFF. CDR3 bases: TGTGCCAGCAGCTTAAACTCCCGGACCGGGGAGCTGTTTTTT.

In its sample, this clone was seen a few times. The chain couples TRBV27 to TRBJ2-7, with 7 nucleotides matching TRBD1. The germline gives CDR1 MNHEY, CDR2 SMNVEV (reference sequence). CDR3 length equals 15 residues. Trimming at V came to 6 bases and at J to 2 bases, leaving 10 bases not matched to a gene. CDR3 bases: TGTGCCAGCAGCGACGACAGGGCATCAACCTACGAGCAGTACTTC. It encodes CASSDDRASTYEQYF.

CDR3 sequence (DNA): TGTGCCAGCAGTCGCGGGGGCGCCGGCTACACCTTC. Translation gives CASSRGGAGYTF. The rearrangement links TRBV28 to TRBJ1-2; D may be TRBD1 (6 bases). The CDR3 sequence is 12 residues long. Per the germline V gene, CDR1 is MDHEN and CDR2 is SYDVKM. The germline V and J ends were trimmed by 5 bases and 8 bases, with 12 bases remaining between them.

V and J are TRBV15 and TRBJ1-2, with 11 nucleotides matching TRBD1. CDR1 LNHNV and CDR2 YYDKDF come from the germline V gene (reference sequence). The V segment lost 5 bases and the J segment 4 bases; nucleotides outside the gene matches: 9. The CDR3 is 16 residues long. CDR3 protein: CATSRGGQGGIYGYTF. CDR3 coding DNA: TGTGCCACCAGCCGCGGGGGACAGGGGGGAATCTATGGCTACACCTTC. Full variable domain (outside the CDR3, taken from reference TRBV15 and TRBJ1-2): DAMVIQNPRYQVTQFGKPVTLSCSQTLNHNVMYWYQQKSSQAPKLLFHYYDKDFNNEADTPDNFQSRRPNTSFCFLDIRSPGLGDTAMYLCATSRGGQGGIYGYTFGSGTRLTVV.

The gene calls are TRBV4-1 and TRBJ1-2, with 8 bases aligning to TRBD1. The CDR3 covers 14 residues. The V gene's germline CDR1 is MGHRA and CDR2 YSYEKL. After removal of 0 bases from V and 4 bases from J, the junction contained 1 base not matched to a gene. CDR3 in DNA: TGCGCCAGCAGCCAAGAGGACAGGGCCTATGGCTACACCTTC. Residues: CASSQEDRAYGYTF.

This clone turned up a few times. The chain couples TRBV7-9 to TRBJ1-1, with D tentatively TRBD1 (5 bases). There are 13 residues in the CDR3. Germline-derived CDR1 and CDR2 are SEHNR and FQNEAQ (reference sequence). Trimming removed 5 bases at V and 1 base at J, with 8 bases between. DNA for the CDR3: TGTGCCAGCAGCCGACAGCAGAACACTGAAGCTTTCTTT. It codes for CASSRQQNTEAFF.

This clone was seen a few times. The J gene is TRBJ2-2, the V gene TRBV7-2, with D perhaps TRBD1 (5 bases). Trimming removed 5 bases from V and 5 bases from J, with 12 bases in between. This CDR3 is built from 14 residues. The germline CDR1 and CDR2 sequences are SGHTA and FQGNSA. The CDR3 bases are TGTGCCAGCAGCCCCCGGACACAGACCGGGGAGCTGTTTTTT. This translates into CASSPRTQTGELFF.

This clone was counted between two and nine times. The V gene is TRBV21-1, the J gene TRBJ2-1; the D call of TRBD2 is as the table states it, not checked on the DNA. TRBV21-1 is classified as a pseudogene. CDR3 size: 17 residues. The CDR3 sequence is CASSLPEGGDSYNEQFF. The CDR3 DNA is TGTGCCAGCAGCCTACCCGAGGGAGGGGACTCCTACAATGAGCAGTTCTTC.

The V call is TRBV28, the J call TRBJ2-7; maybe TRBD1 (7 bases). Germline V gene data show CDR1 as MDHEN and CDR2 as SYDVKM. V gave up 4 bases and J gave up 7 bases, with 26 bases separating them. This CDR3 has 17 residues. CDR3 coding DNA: TGTGCCAGCAGTTCCGACCTCTATACAGGGGACTTGCTTGAGCAGTACTTC. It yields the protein CASSSDLYTGDLLEQYF.